This TCR beta chain was profiled in a study of cytotoxic CD8 clonotypes in ibrutinib-treated CLL. Clones were sequenced by immunoSEQ multiplex PCR, and TCRdb holds only the in-frame ones, with some missing. The sample includes 70,000 to 80,000 clones, around four fifths of them seen just once. This CDR3 comprises 16 residues. Germline CDR1 is SGHAT and CDR2 is FQNNGV. The V and J ends lost 0 bases and 11 bases, in that order; junction bases with no gene match: 11. This receptor was taken from a human donor with chronic lymphocytic leukemia. Specimen: PBMCs, collected after 24 months of ibrutinib treatment. The chain recombines TRBV11-2 with TRBJ1-1, with 11 bases identical to TRBD1. The CDR3 reads CASSLEWGTGGLEAFF. In DNA form, the CDR3 reads TGTGCCAGCAGCTTAGAGTGGGGGACAGGGGGGTTAGAGGCTTTCTTT.